The 14 T cell receptor beta chains in this list originate from one sample, sequenced in a study of T cell responses to AZD1222 COVID-19 vaccine. The method was immunoSEQ multiplex PCR; TCRdb's version includes in-frame clones alone and lacks a portion of them. Among roughly 100,000 clones listed, almost 85% were seen once. The source was peripheral blood, collected on day 0 of AZD1222 vaccination. The receptors were gathered from an adult in good health.

The CDR3 DNA reads TGTGCCAGCAGTGAGGAGTCAGGGACCATAGGGACTGAAGCTTTCTTT. Its translation: CASSEESGTIGTEAFF. The V call is TRBV2, the J call TRBJ1-1; D is possibly TRBD1 (5 bases). Per the germline V gene, CDR1 is SNHLY and CDR2 is FYNNEI. This CDR3 comprises 16 residues. The V end was cut by 3 bases, the J end by 5 bases, with 19 bases between. The variable domain in full, completed from reference TRBV2 and TRBJ1-1, reads EPEVTQTPSHQVTQMGQEVILRCVPISNHLYFYWYRQILGQKVEFLVSFYNNEISEKSEIFDDQFSVERPDGSNFTLKIRSTKLEDSAMYFCASSEESGTIGTEAFFGQGTRLTVV.

This chain uses TRBV6-2 or TRBV6-3 with TRBJ2-3; D may be TRBD1 or TRBD2 (5 bases each). The CDR3 has 17 residues. Germline CDR1 MNHEY, CDR2 SVGEGT. Trimming shortened V by 0 bases and J by 0 bases, and 13 bases separated the two germline ends. CDR3 DNA sequence: TGTGCCAGCAGTTACTCCGCTATGGGGGAGAGCACAGATACGCAGTATTTT. Residues: CASSYSAMGESTDTQYF.

The chain links TRBV11-2 to TRBJ1-2; the D is unclear. CDR1 and CDR2 from the germline V gene are SGHAT and FQNNGV. The V end was cut by 5 bases, the J end by 0 bases, with 16 bases between. The CDR3 sequence is 16 residues long. CDR3 in DNA: TGTGCCAGCAGCCCCCAGCGGGTTTCCTCTAACTATGGCTACACCTTC. Translated: CASSPQRVSSNYGYTF. The whole variable domain, remainder taken from reference TRBV11-2 and TRBJ1-2, is EAGVAQSPRYKIIEKRQSVAFWCNPISGHATLYWYQQILGQGPKLLIQFQNNGVVDDSQLPKDRFSAERLKGVDSTLKIQPAKLEDSAVYLCASSPQRVSSNYGYTFGSGTRLTVV.

The V gene is TRBV4-2, the J gene TRBJ1-2, with a possible D match to TRBD1 (5 bases). In germline, CDR1 is LGHNA, CDR2 YNFKEQ. This CDR3 contains 16 residues. The V end lost 4 bases, the J end lost 4 bases, and 19 bases lay between the germline ends. The chain's CDR3 is CASSRQAVRGSYGYTF. The CDR3 DNA follows: TGTGCCAGCAGCCGACAAGCAGTAAGGGGAAGCTATGGCTACACCTTC.

The chain recombines TRBV7-8 with TRBJ1-3; a possible D gene is TRBD1 (5 bases). The CDR3 length is 14 residues. V shed 5 bases and J shed 7 bases, with 15 bases lying between them. Germline V gives CDR1 SGHVS, CDR2 FQNEAQ. The CDR3 region is CASSIRDQINTIYF. The CDR3 DNA is TGTGCCAGCAGCATCCGGGACCAGATTAACACCATATATTTT.

This clone was recorded once. The CDR3 DNA is TGTGCCACCAGTGATTTGCCAACGGCGGGGATGAACACCGGGGAGCTGTTTTTT. Translating gives CATSDLPTAGMNTGELFF. The chain recombines TRBV24-1 with TRBJ2-2; tentatively, D is TRBD2 (6 bases). V gave up 0 bases and J gave up 1 base, with 14 bases separating them. The germline V gene encodes CDR1 KGHDR and CDR2 SFDVKD. The CDR3 spans 18 residues.

The chain carries TRBV3-1 (or the pseudogene TRBV3-2) and TRBJ1-3, with 7 bases that match TRBD1. V trimming: 3 bases; J trimming: 4 bases; junction bases outside the gene matches: 6. The CDR3 runs to 15 residues. Germline V CDR1 and CDR2: LGHDT, YNNKEL (reference sequence). In DNA, the CDR3 is TGTGCCAGCAGCCACAAGACAGGGAGAGGAAACACCATATATTTT. Its protein product is CASSHKTGRGNTIYF.

V and J are TRBV7-2 and TRBJ2-3, with 10 bases that match TRBD2. Looked up from germline, CDR1 is SGHTA and CDR2 is FQGNSA. CDR3 size: 16 residues. V lost 2 bases to trimming and J lost 2 bases; unmatched junction nucleotides: 4. This CDR3 is CASSLLAGGITDTQYF. As DNA, the CDR3 is TGTGCCAGCAGCTTATTAGCGGGGGGAATCACAGATACGCAGTATTTT.

The rearrangement links TRBV4-3 to TRBJ2-3; TRBD2 agrees at 7 bases. This CDR3 comprises 15 residues. J gave up 2 bases and V 1 base, and 3 bases lay outside the gene matches. Germline V gene sequence: CDR1 LGHNA, CDR2 YSLEER. The CDR3 loop is CASSQGGGFTDTQYF. CDR3 nucleotides: TGCGCCAGCAGCCAAGGGGGGGGTTTCACAGATACGCAGTATTTT.

This sequence joins TRBV20-1 and TRBJ2-1, with TRBD2 matching 11 bases. V gave up 3 bases and J gave up 5 bases; unmatched junction bases: 3. From germline, CDR1 is DFQATT and CDR2 SNEGSKA (reference sequence). The CDR3 is 14 residues long. The CDR3 DNA sequence: TGCAGTGCTAGTGGTAGCGGGGGGGACAATGAGCAGTTCTTC. Protein sequence: CSASGSGGDNEQFF.

This chain uses TRBV7-2 with TRBJ1-2, with 7 bases that match TRBD1. The germline V gene has CDR1 SGHTA and CDR2 FQGNSA. V shed 5 bases, J shed 5 bases, and the junction held 8 bases outside the gene matches. The CDR3 is made up of 14 amino acids. The CDR3 loop is CASSNSQGRYGYTF. In DNA, the CDR3 is TGTGCCAGCAGCAATTCACAGGGGAGGTATGGCTACACCTTC. Using reference TRBV7-2 and TRBJ1-2 for the parts outside the CDR3, the full variable domain is GAGVSQSPSNKVTEKGKDVELRCDPISGHTALYWYRQSLGQGLEFLIYFQGNSAPDKSGLPSDRFSAERTGGSVSTLTIQRTQQEDSAVYLCASSNSQGRYGYTFGSGTRLTVV.

J is TRBJ2-5 and V is TRBV9; maybe TRBD2 (5 bases). Looked up from germline, CDR1 is SGDLS and CDR2 is YYNGEE. CDR3 length: 13 residues. Deletions cut 0 bases from V and 6 bases from J, with 9 bases between. CDR3 loop: CASSVGERQTQYF. Here the CDR3 DNA reads TGTGCCAGCAGCGTAGGGGAGCGGCAGACCCAGTACTTC.

The gene calls are TRBV20-1 and TRBJ2-1; TRBD2 aligns across 13 bases. CDR3 size: 15 residues. Germline loops: CDR1 DFQATT, CDR2 SNEGSKA (reference sequence). The junction had 8 bases not matched to a gene; V was cut back by 3 bases and J by 9 bases. CDR3 DNA sequence: TGCAGTGCTAGTCGGACTAGCGGGAGTCGGGGTGAGCAGTTCTTC. Residues: CSASRTSGSRGEQFF.

The chain links TRBV7-9 to TRBJ2-7, with D possibly called TRBD1 or TRBD2 (6 bases each). Trimming removed 6 bases from V and 3 bases from J, with 18 bases in between. The germline gives CDR1 SEHNR, CDR2 FQNEAQ (reference sequence). CDR3 length: 15 amino acids. In nucleotides, the CDR3 is TGTGCCAGCAGTTCGGTAGGTCGGGGGCTCTACGAGCAGTACTTC. Its protein product is CASSSVGRGLYEQYF.